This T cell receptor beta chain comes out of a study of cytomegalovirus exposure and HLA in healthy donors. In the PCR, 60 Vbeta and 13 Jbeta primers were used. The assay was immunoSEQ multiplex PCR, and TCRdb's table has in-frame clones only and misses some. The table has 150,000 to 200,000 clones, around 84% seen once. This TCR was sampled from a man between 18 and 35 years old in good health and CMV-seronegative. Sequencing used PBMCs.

Here the CDR3 reads CASSSGTIGKNIQYF. CDR3 in DNA: TGTGCCAGCAGTTCAGGGACTATAGGCAAAAACATTCAGTACTTC. The chain joins TRBV28 to TRBJ2-4; TRBD2 matches 7 bases. This CDR3 is built from 15 residues. After removal of 4 bases from V and 3 bases from J, the junction contained 6 bases not matched to a gene. Per the germline V gene, CDR1 is MDHEN and CDR2 is SYDVKM. Full variable domain (missing parts from reference TRBV28 and TRBJ2-4): DVKVTQSSRYLVKRTGEKVFLECVQDMDHENMFWYRQDPGLGLRLIYFSYDVKMKEKGDIPEGYSVSREKKERFSLILESASTNQTSMYLCASSSGTIGKNIQYFGAGTRLSVL.